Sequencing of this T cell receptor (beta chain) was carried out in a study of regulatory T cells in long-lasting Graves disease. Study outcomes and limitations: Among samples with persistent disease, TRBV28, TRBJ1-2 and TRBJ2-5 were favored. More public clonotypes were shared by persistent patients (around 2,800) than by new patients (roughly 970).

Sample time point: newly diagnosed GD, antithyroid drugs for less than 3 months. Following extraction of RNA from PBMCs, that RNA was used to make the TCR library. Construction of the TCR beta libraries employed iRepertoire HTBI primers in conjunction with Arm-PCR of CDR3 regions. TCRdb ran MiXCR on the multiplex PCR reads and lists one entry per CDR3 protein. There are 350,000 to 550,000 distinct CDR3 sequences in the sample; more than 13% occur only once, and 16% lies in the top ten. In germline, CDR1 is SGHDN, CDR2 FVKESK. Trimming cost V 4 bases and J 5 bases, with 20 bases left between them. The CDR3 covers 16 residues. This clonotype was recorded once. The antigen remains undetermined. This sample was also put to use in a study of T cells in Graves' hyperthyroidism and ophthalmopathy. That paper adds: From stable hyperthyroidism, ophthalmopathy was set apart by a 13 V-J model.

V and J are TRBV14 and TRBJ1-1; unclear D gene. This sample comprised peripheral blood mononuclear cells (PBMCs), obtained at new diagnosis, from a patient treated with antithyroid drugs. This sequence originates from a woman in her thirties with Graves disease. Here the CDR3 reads CASSLVPVGAGTEAFF. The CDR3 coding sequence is TGTGCCAGCAGCCTCGTGCCGGTGGGTGCAGGTACTGAAGCTTTCTTT.